This T cell receptor beta chain was identified during a study of T-cell memory formation after mild COVID-19. Study as a whole: TCR clusters largely stayed donor specific.

The TCR alpha and TCR beta cDNA libraries, bearing sample barcodes and UMIs, were generated by 5'RACE using constant-segment primers. TCRdb analysed the 5' RACE reads with MiXCR anew, one entry per CDR3 protein. The sample records approximately 250,000 distinct CDR3 sequences, about a sixth being singletons. V lost 7 bases and J 2 bases, leaving 13 bases between the germline ends. Germline CDR1 is SGHRS and CDR2 is YFSETQ. This CDR3 spans 13 amino acids. Remarks on this clonotype: The antigen is undetermined.

Study-wide points: Pre-infection memory harbored some responding clones, suggesting cross-reactive memory joined.

Sequenced material: PBMCs or a T cell subset sorted from them (not recorded which). The clonotype was recovered from a man aged 18 to 29 who had mild COVID-19 (a few samples of this study predate the infection). Cell type and time point are not known. This chain connects TRBV5-1 to TRBJ2-7; D call uncertain. The CDR3 DNA reads TGCGCCAGCGCCAACGGAGTGACCTACGAGCAGTACTTC. Its translation: CASANGVTYEQYF.